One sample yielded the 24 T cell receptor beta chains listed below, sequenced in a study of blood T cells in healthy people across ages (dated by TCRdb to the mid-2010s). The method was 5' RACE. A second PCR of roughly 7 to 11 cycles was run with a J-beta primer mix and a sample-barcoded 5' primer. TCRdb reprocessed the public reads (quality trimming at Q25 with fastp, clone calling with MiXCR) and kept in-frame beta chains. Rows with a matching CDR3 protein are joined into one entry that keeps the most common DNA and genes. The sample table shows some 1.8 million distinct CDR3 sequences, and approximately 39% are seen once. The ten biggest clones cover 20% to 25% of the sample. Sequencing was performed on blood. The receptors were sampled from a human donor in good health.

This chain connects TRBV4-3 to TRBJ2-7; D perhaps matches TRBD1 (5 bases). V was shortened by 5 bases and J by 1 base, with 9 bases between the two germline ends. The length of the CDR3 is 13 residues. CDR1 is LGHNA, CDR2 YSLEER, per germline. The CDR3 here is CASSADISYEQYF. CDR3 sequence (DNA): TGCGCCAGCAGCGCGGACATATCCTACGAGCAGTACTTC.

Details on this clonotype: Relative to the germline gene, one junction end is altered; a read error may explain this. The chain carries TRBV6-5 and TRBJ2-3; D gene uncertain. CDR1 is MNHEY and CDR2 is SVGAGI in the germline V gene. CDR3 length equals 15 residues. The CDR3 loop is CAGSYSAESTDTQYF. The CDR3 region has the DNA TGTGCCGGCAGTTACTCGGCCGAATCCACAGATACGCAGTATTTT.

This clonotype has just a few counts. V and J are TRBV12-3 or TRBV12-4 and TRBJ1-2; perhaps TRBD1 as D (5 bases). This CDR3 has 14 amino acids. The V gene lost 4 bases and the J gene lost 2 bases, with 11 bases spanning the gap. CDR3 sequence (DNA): TGTGCCAGCAGTTATGGGGGGTTGAACTATGGCTACACCTTC. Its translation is CASSYGGLNYGYTF.

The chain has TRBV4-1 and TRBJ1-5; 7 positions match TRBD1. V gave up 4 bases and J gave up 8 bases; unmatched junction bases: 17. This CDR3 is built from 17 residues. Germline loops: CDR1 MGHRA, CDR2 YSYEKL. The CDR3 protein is CASSPYPGTVATEPQHF. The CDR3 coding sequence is TGCGCCAGCAGCCCATATCCCGGGACAGTGGCTACGGAGCCCCAGCATTTT.

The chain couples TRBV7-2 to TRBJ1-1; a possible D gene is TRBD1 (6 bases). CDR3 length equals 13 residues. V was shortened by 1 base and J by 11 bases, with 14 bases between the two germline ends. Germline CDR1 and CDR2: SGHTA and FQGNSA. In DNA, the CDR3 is TGTGCCAGCAGCTTAGAATGGGGGCGACTTGCTTTCTTT. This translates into CASSLEWGRLAFF.

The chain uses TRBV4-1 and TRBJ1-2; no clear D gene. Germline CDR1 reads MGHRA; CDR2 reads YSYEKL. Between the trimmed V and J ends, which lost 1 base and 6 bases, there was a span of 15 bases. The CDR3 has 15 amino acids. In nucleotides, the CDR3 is TGCGCCAGCAGCCAAGGCAACAGAGGGATTAATGGCTACACCTTC. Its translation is CASSQGNRGINGYTF.

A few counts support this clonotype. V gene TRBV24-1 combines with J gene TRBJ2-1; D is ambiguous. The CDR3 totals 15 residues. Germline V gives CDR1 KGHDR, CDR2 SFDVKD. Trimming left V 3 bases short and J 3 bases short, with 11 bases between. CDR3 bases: TGTGCCACCAGTGATCTAGGACCCCACTACAATGAGCAGTTCTTC. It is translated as CATSDLGPHYNEQFF.

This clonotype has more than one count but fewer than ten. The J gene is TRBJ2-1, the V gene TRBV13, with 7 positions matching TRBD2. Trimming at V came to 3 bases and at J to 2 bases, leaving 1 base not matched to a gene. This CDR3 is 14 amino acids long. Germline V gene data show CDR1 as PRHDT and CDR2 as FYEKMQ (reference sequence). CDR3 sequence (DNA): TGTGCCAGCAGCTTGACTAGCCCCTACAATGAGCAGTTCTTC. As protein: CASSLTSPYNEQFF.

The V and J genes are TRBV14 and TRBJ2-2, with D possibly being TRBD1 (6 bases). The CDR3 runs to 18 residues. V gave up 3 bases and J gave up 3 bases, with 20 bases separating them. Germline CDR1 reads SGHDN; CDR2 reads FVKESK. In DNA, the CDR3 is TGTGCCAGCAGCCATCCCTTACCCGGGACACCGCACACCGGGGAGCTGTTTTTT. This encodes CASSHPLPGTPHTGELFF.

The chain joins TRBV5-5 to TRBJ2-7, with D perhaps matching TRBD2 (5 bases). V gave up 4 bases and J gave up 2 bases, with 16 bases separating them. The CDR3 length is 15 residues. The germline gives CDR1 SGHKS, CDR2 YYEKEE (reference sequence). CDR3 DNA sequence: TGTGCCAGCAGCCCGGATCCGGGGAGAACCTACGAGCAGTACTTC. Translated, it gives CASSPDPGRTYEQYF.

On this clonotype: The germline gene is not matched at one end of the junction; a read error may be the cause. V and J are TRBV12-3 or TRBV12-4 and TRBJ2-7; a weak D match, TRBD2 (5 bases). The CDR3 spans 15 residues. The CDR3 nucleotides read TGTGCCGGCAGTCTCGACTGGGAGACCCCCTACGAGCAGTACTTC. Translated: CAGSLDWETPYEQYF.

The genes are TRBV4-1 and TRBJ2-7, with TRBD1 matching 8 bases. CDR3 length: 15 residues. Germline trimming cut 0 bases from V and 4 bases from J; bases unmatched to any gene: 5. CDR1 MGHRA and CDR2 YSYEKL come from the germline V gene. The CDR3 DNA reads TGCGCCAGCAGCCAAGAAGAGCAGGGGGCGTACGAGCAGTACTTC. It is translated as CASSQEEQGAYEQYF.

The CDR3 coding sequence is TGTGCCAGCAGCCAACGGGAGAGGGGGTACGAGCAGTACTTC. Amino acids: CASSQRERGYEQYF. The V gene is TRBV4-2, the J gene TRBJ2-7; tentatively, D is TRBD1 or TRBD2 (6 bases each). The CDR3 has 14 residues. V was shortened by 2 bases and J by 4 bases, with 12 bases between the two germline ends. Germline CDR1 is LGHNA and CDR2 is YNFKEQ.

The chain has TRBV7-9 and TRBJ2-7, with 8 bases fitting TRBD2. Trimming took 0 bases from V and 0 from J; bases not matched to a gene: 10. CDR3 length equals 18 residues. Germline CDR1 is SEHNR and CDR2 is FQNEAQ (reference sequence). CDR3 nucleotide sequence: TGTGCCAGCAGCTTAGCGCGGGGGGCAGGACTTCACTCCTACGAGCAGTACTTC. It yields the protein CASSLARGAGLHSYEQYF. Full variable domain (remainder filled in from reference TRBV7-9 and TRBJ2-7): DTGVSQNPRHKITKRGQNVTFRCDPISEHNRLYWYRQTLGQGPEFLTYFQNEAQLEKSRLLSDRFSAERPKGSFSTLEIQRTEQGDSAMYLCASSLARGAGLHSYEQYFGPGTRLTVT.

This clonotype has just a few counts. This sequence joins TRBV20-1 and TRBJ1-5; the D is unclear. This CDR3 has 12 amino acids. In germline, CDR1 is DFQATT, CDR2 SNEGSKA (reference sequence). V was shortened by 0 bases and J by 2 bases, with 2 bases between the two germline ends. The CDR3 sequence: CSARDGNQPQHF. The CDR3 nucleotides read TGCAGTGCTAGAGATGGCAATCAGCCCCAGCATTTT.

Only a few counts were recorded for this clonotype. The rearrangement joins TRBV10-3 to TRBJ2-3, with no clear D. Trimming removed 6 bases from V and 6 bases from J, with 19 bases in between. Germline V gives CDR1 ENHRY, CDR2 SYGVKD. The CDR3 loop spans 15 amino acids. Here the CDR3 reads CAIRATPKDWDTQYF. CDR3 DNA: TGTGCCATCAGAGCCACTCCCAAGGATTGGGATACGCAGTATTTT.

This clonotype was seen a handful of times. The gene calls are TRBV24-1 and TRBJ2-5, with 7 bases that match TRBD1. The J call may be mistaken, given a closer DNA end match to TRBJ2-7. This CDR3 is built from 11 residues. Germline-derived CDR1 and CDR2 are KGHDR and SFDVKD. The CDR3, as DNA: TGTGCCACCGGGCAGGGGGACGAGCAGTACTTC. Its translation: CATGQGDEQYF.

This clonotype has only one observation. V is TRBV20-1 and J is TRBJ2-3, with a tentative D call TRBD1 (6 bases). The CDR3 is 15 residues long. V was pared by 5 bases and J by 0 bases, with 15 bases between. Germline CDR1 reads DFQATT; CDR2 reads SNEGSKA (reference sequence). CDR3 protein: CSAARTASSTDTQYF. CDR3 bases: TGCAGTGCTGCAAGGACAGCCTCTAGCACAGATACGCAGTATTTT.

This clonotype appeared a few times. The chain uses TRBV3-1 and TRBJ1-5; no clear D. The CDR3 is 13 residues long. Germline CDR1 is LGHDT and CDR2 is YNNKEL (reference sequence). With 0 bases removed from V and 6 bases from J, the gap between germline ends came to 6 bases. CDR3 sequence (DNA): TGTGCCAGCAGCCAAGATCTTGCTCAGCCCCAGCATTTT. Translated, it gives CASSQDLAQPQHF.

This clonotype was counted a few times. For the CDR3, the DNA is TGTGCTAGTGGTTTGTTTAGTAGCAAAGAGACCCAGTACTTC. Protein sequence: CASGLFSSKETQYF. This chain uses TRBV12-5 with TRBJ2-5; D gene ambiguous. CDR3 size: 14 residues. Germline assignment: CDR1 LGHNT and CDR2 FRNRAP. Between the trimmed V and J ends, which lost 2 bases and 3 bases, there was a span of 10 bases.

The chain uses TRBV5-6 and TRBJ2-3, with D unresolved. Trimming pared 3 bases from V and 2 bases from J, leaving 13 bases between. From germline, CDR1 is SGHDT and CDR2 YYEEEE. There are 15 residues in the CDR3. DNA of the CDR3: TGTGCCAGCAGCTACATGGGCAGAGACACAGATACGCAGTATTTT. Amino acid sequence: CASSYMGRDTDTQYF.

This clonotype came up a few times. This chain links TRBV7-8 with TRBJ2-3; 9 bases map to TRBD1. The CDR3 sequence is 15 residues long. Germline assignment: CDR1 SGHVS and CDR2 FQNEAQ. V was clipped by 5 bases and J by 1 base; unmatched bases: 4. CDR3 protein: CASSIDRGGTDTQYF. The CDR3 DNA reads TGTGCCAGCAGCATTGACAGGGGGGGCACAGATACGCAGTATTTT.

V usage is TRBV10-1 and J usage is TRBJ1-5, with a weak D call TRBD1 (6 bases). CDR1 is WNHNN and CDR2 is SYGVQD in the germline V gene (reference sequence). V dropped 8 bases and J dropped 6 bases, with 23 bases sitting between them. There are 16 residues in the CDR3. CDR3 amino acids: CASRGHKSSSGQPQHF. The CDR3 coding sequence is TGCGCCAGCCGGGGACACAAGAGCTCCTCAGGTCAGCCCCAGCATTTT.

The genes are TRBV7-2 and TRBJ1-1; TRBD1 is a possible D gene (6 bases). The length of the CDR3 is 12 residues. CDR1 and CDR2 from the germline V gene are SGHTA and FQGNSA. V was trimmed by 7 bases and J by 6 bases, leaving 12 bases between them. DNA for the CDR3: TGTGCCAGCATCCGGGAGGGGGCTGAAGCTTTCTTT. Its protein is CASIREGAEAFF.